This TCR beta chain was sequenced for a study of T cells in Graves' hyperthyroidism and ophthalmopathy. Across the whole study: Peripheral blood specimens were obtained at initial diagnosis, prior to any treatment. Findings of the study overall: Within blood appeared most thyroid clonotypes that had expanded above 0.001. A model of 13 V-J pairs discriminated ophthalmopathy from stable hyperthyroidism.

Amplification of TCR beta CDR3 regions was performed using RNA transcripts as template. The TCR CDR3 was amplified in a first-round RT-PCR using the HTBI primer set. One entry per CDR3 protein, called by TCRdb with MiXCR from the multiplex PCR reads. The profile shows around 600,000 distinct CDR3 sequences, around 13% of them singletons. The CDR3 sequence is 16 residues long. The junction had 10 bases not matched to a gene; V was cut back by 5 bases and J by 8 bases. Germline values: CDR1 SGHVS, CDR2 FQNEAQ. It was less than 13 ml of fresh peripheral blood that supplied the PBMCs. This clonotype appeared a single time. Its antigen is unknown.

The J gene is TRBJ1-6, the V gene TRBV7-8, with 9 bases fitting TRBD1. The receptor's source is a woman aged 45 to 65 with Graves' ophthalmopathy. The sequenced sample consisted of blood. The CDR3 reads CASSPRQGVNHSPLHF. The CDR3, as DNA: TGTGCCAGCAGCCCCCGACAGGGGGTGAATCATTCACCCCTCCACTTT. Full variable domain (missing parts from reference TRBV7-8 and TRBJ1-6): GAGVSQSPRYKVAKRGQDVALRCDPISGHVSLFWYQQALGQGPEFLTYFQNEAQLDKSGLPSDRFFAERPEGSVSTLKIQRTQQEDSAVYLCASSPRQGVNHSPLHFGNGTRLTVT.